Given below is one T cell receptor beta chain in context. What it recognizes is unknown. Sequencing of TCR beta was performed on blood CD8+ and CD4+ T cells. RNA, at about 0.45 to 1 ug, was reverse transcribed with random hexamers. The TCR beta CDR3 was amplified by immunoSEQ multiplex PCR across 54 Vbeta, 13 Jbeta. MiXCR, applied by TCRdb to the immunoSEQ multiplex PCR reads, yields one record per CDR3 protein. The data contain around 80,000 distinct CDR3 sequences, approximately 96% of them seen just once; the ten biggest clones take up about 0.41%. Germline V gene lookup returns CDR1 DFQATT and CDR2 SNEGSKA (reference sequence). This CDR3 region has 14 residues. V was shortened by 0 bases and J by 2 bases, with 7 bases between the two germline ends. This entry is derived from a study of CD8 T cells in Susac syndrome. Study observations and caveats: Clonal expansion involving Susac CD8+ cells peaked in TEMRA cells and active patients. It was acknowledged by the study that relatively few individuals were included in its TCR sequencing and HLA analysis.

Material for sequencing was CD8+ T cells from PBMCs. This clonotype was sampled from a human donor with Susac syndrome. The gene calls are TRBV20-1 and TRBJ2-2; D unclear. CDR3 DNA sequence: TGCAGTGCTAGAGATCAACTAAACACCGGGGAGCTGTTTTTT. Encoded protein: CSARDQLNTGELFF.